What follows is one T cell receptor (beta chain) and its context. The antigen is unknown. These data belong to a study of T-cell reconstitution after alpha-beta-depleted transplantation in children. Unique molecular identifiers were incorporated when the TCRbeta library was constructed. TCRdb itself ran the PCR reads through MiXCR, one entry per CDR3 protein. The data contain about 540,000 distinct CDR3 sequences, 25% to 30% of them singletons. The CDR3 loop spans 15 amino acids. Trimming removed 6 bases from V and 3 bases from J, with 18 bases in between. Whole-study findings and limits: After one year, T-cell counts and TCRbeta diversity mostly came from new T cells. There were reportedly several hundred expanded graft clones from which alpha-beta T cells came about two months after transplant.

This TCR was recovered from a boy less than two years old with Wiskott-Aldrich syndrome, due to receive a stem cell transplant. The source material was PBMCs, sampled before TCRalphabeta/CD19-depleted stem cell transplant. The chain is built from TRBV12-3 or TRBV12-4 and TRBJ2-7; the D gene could be TRBD1 or TRBD2 (5 bases each). The chain's CDR3 is CASRLEGRAYYEQYF. The CDR3 DNA reads as TGTGCCAGCAGACTCGAGGGCAGGGCGTACTACGAGCAGTACTTC.